This T cell receptor (beta chain) derives from a study of cytomegalovirus exposure and HLA in healthy donors. This cohort consisted of healthy bone marrow donors. Germline CDR1 SEHNR, CDR2 FQNEAQ (reference sequence). Trimming cost V 2 bases and J 4 bases, with 11 bases left between them. The CDR3 runs to 14 residues. The study ran its PCR with 60 Vbeta and 13 Jbeta primers. The data were produced by immunoSEQ multiplex PCR, yet TCRdb's version contains in-frame clones alone and is incomplete. The sample includes 120,000 to 150,000 clones, over 75% of them seen just once. The specimen sequenced was PBMCs. This clonotype was obtained from a male donor in good health and CMV-seronegative. V gene TRBV7-9 combines with J gene TRBJ2-5; maybe TRBD2 (5 bases). In nucleotides, the CDR3 is TGTGCCAGCAGCTTAAATCAGGAGGTAGAGACCCAGTACTTC. Protein: CASSLNQEVETQYF. Supplemented by reference TRBV7-9 and TRBJ2-5, the full variable domain reads DTGVSQNPRHKITKRGQNVTFRCDPISEHNRLYWYRQTLGQGPEFLTYFQNEAQLEKSRLLSDRFSAERPKGSFSTLEIQRTEQGDSAMYLCASSLNQEVETQYFGPGTRLLVL.